This passage covers 9 T cell receptor beta chains from one sample sequenced in a study of blood T cell repertoires in COVID-19. Profiled with immunoSEQ multiplex PCR; TCRdb holds only in-frame clones, not every one. The sample yields fewer than 250,000 clones, 83% seen once. The specimen was peripheral blood. These receptors originate from a woman aged 45-65 years with acute or convalescent COVID-19.

This clone was counted between two and nine times. The rearrangement links TRBV28 to TRBJ2-2; D not certain. V shed 6 bases and J shed 6 bases, with 11 bases lying between them. The V gene's germline CDR1 is MDHEN and CDR2 SYDVKM. This CDR3 has 13 residues. The CDR3: CASSLGRSGELFF. The CDR3 DNA sequence: TGTGCCAGCAGCCTCGGTCGGTCCGGGGAGCTGTTTTTT.

V gene TRBV14 combines with J gene TRBJ2-1; 11 bases fit TRBD2. This CDR3 comprises 15 residues. The germline gives CDR1 SGHDN, CDR2 FVKESK. Germline trimming cut 4 bases from V and 8 bases from J; bases unmatched to any gene: 7. This chain's CDR3 is CASSLGLAGLDEQFF. CDR3 DNA sequence: TGTGCCAGCAGCCTCGGACTAGCGGGTCTAGATGAGCAGTTCTTC.

V gene TRBV3-1 (or the pseudogene TRBV3-2) combines with J gene TRBJ2-1; 11 bases fit TRBD2. The V gene's germline CDR1 is LGHDT and CDR2 YNNKEL (reference sequence). The CDR3 extends over 16 amino acids. The V segment lost 4 bases and the J segment 4 bases; nucleotides outside the gene matches: 6. The CDR3: CASSRFGTSGYNEQFF. CDR3 coding DNA: TGTGCCAGCAGCCGCTTCGGGACTAGCGGATACAATGAGCAGTTCTTC.

This chain uses TRBV27 with TRBJ2-7, with D perhaps matching TRBD2 (5 bases). The CDR3 totals 16 residues. Trimming took 9 bases from V and 2 from J, leaving 23 bases between them. Germline CDR1 is MNHEY and CDR2 is SMNVEV (reference sequence). CDR3 residues: CASPTNGVRGTYEQYF. The DNA of the CDR3 is TGTGCCAGTCCTACAAACGGGGTCAGAGGGACCTACGAGCAGTACTTC.

This clone has a single count. V is TRBV19 and J is TRBJ2-7, with 9 nucleotides matching TRBD1. Germline lookup yields CDR1 LNHDA and CDR2 SQIVND (reference sequence). The CDR3 runs to 14 residues. The ends lost 7 bases at V and 3 bases at J; junction bases unmatched: 7. The chain's CDR3 is CASKPGQGFYEQYF. Here the CDR3 DNA reads TGTGCCAGTAAGCCGGGACAGGGCTTCTACGAGCAGTACTTC.

The chain joins TRBV15 to TRBJ2-5; weak D call: TRBD2 (7 bases). V was cut by 5 bases and J by 3 bases, with 13 bases left in between. Germline V gene data show CDR1 as LNHNV and CDR2 as YYDKDF (reference sequence). The CDR3 is made up of 14 amino acids. CDR3 nucleotides: TGTGCCACCAGCGGGGGGGGCCCCAAAGAGACCCAGTACTTC. It specifies CATSGGGPKETQYF. The variable domain in full, completed from reference TRBV15 and TRBJ2-5, reads DAMVIQNPRYQVTQFGKPVTLSCSQTLNHNVMYWYQQKSSQAPKLLFHYYDKDFNNEADTPDNFQSRRPNTSFCFLDIRSPGLGDTAMYLCATSGGGPKETQYFGPGTRLLVL.

The J gene is TRBJ2-7, the V gene TRBV3-1 (or the pseudogene TRBV3-2), with TRBD2 matching 11 bases. Germline-derived CDR1 and CDR2 are LGHDT and YNNKEL (reference sequence). V dropped 1 base and J dropped 1; count of bases not matched to a gene: 0. CDR3 length: 15 amino acids. CDR3 residues: CASSQGLAGSYEQYF. The CDR3 DNA is TGTGCCAGCAGCCAAGGACTAGCGGGGTCCTACGAGCAGTACTTC.

This sequence joins TRBV5-6 and TRBJ2-7; 10 bases map to TRBD1. The CDR3 consists of 15 residues. V trimming: 3 bases; J trimming: 1 base; junction bases outside the gene matches: 4. Looked up from germline, CDR1 is SGHDT and CDR2 is YYEEEE. The CDR3 sequence: CASSWGQGQSYEQYF. The CDR3 nucleotides are TGTGCCAGCAGCTGGGGACAGGGGCAATCCTACGAGCAGTACTTC.

This clone was seen only once. The V gene is TRBV6-5, the J gene TRBJ1-1, with a weak D call TRBD1 (6 bases). The CDR3 runs 13 residues. V gave up 6 bases and J gave up 5 bases, with 13 bases separating them. The V gene's germline CDR1 is MNHEY and CDR2 SVGAGI. CDR3 amino acids: CASSWTAGTEAFF. In DNA form, the CDR3 reads TGTGCCAGCAGCTGGACAGCGGGGACTGAAGCTTTCTTT.